The rows below give T cell receptor beta chains drawn from one sample of a study of blood T cell repertoires in COVID-19. Profiling relied on immunoSEQ multiplex PCR, and the TCRdb table lists in-frame clones only, not all of them. The sample lists approximately 80,000 clones, around 79% occurring once. The sequenced material came from peripheral blood. The receptors were sampled from a human donor in a cohort sampled during active COVID-19. Both conserved end residues are part of each CDR3. D genes are given only for firm matches. Clone size is stated in some rows and not others, as once, few, many or a class when expanded.

j_call d_call v_call clone_size cdr3_nt cdr3_aa
TRBJ2-1 TRBD2 TRBV28 once TGTGCCAGCAGACATAGTAAGGCGGGGGGGCCCTATGAGCAGTTCTTC CASRHSKAGGPYEQFF
TRBJ2-7 NA TRBV7-2 NA TGTGCCAGCAGCTTTCAGGCCAATTCCTACGAGCAGTACTTC CASSFQANSYEQYF
TRBJ2-1 NA TRBV7-2 NA TGTGCCAGCAGCTTAGCTCCCTTCTCCTACAATGAGCAGTTCTTC CASSLAPFSYNEQFF
TRBJ1-1 NA TRBV19 NA TGTGCCAGTAGTATAGCTGGTTTAGGACTCCGAGATGAAGCTTTCTTT CASSIAGLGLRDEAFF
TRBJ2-1 TRBD2 TRBV10-3 NA TGTGCCACGAAAACCGGGACTAGCGGGAGATCGGTCAATGAGCAGTTCTTC CATKTGTSGRSVNEQFF
TRBJ1-1 TRBD1 TRBV4-1 NA TGCGCCAGCAGCCAACAGGACAGGGCACGAAAAGCTTTCTTT CASSQQDRARKAFF
TRBJ1-1 NA TRBV6-5 few TGTGCCTCTCGGACGGGGAGGTATGGCACTGAAGCTTTCTTT CASRTGRYGTEAFF
TRBJ2-1 TRBD1 TRBV4-1 NA TGCGCCAGCAGCCATGGACAGGGGATAGACAATGAGCAGTTCTTC CASSHGQGIDNEQFF
TRBJ2-1 TRBD2 TRBV24-1 once TGTGCCACCAGTGCCAGCGGGATGGGGGGGAATGAGCAGTTCTTC CATSASGMGGNEQFF
TRBJ2-6 NA TRBV24-1 NA TGTGCCACCAGTGACCCAGGGGCCCCTGGGGCCAACGTCCTGACTTTC CATSDPGAPGANVLTF